This T cell receptor (beta chain) was found in a study of blood T cells in healthy people across ages. Together with a sample-barcoded 5' primer, a J-beta primer mix was included in a second PCR lasting roughly 6 to 12 cycles. Unique molecular identifiers of 12 random nucleotides labeled each cDNA. TCRdb reprocessed the 5' RACE reads via MiXCR and lists one record per CDR3 protein. The sample yields about 1,400,000 distinct CDR3 sequences, 59% seen once. Trimming took 0 bases from V and 11 from J, leaving 8 bases between them. From germline, CDR1 is SGHAT and CDR2 FQNNGV. The CDR3 is 12 residues long. Isolated per sample were at least 7 million PBMCs.

The chain is built from TRBV11-2 and TRBJ2-1; D not certain. This clonotype was obtained from a man younger than 30 in good health. Sequenced sample: blood. The CDR3 loop reads CASSLDLTKQFF. CDR3 bases: TGTGCCAGCAGCTTAGATTTAACTAAGCAGTTCTTC.